A single sample gave rise to the 32 T cell receptor beta chains below, sequenced in a study of graft-versus-host responses after intestinal transplantation. For these TCRs, the target antigens are not known. Only in-frame clones appear in the TCRdb table, and some are missing; sequencing was by immunoSEQ multiplex PCR. The repertoire holds some 97,000 clones, with roughly 87% as singletons. This specimen was unstimulated CD4+ T cells sorted from spleen or lymph node cells, taken before transplant. The receptor set was obtained from a human donor who was the organ donor for an intestinal transplant.

This clone was seen only a few times. The rearrangement joins TRBV30 to TRBJ2-7; D might be TRBD2 (5 bases). The CDR3 has 14 amino acids. V was pared by 2 bases and J by 2 bases, with 13 bases between. Germline assignment: CDR1 GTSNPN and CDR2 SVGIG (reference sequence). The CDR3 spells CAWSRGLSTYEQYF. The CDR3 bases are TGTGCCTGGAGTAGAGGGCTAAGTACCTACGAGCAGTACTTC. Drawing the rest from reference TRBV30 and TRBJ2-7, the complete variable domain is SQTIHQWPATLVQPVGSPLSLECTVEGTSNPNLYWYRQAAGRGLQLLFYSVGIGQISSEVPQNLSASRPQDRQFILSSKKLLLSDSGFYLCAWSRGLSTYEQYFGPGTRLTVT.

The chain has TRBV5-1 and TRBJ2-7; D call uncertain. V lost 4 bases to trimming and J lost 3 bases, with 14 bases between them. Germline assignment: CDR1 SGHRS and CDR2 YFSETQ. The CDR3 spans 14 residues. This chain's CDR3 is CASSPSGGYYEQYF. The CDR3 DNA follows: TGCGCCAGCAGCCCTTCGGGCGGATACTACGAGCAGTACTTC.

The chain links TRBV11-2 to TRBJ2-5; 8 nucleotides line up with TRBD1. Germline CDR1 reads SGHAT; CDR2 reads FQNNGV. The J segment lost 2 bases and the V segment lost 0 bases, leaving 8 bases of the junction unmatched. The CDR3 has 17 amino acids. CDR3 nucleotide sequence: TGTGCCAGCAGCTTAGATCGGGCAGGGGGCCGGCAAGAGACCCAGTACTTC. Translating gives CASSLDRAGGRQETQYF.

This sequence joins TRBV6-1 and TRBJ1-4; D not certain. Trimming left V 4 bases short and J 7 bases short, with 7 bases between. CDR1 is MNHNS and CDR2 is SASEGT in the germline V gene. The CDR3 has 12 residues. The CDR3 reads CASSAPGEKLFF. CDR3 in DNA: TGTGCCAGCAGTGCCCCGGGTGAAAAACTGTTTTTT.

In its sample, this clone was seen once. This sequence joins TRBV30 and TRBJ1-5, with TRBD1 as a possible D gene (5 bases). The V gene's germline CDR1 is GTSNPN and CDR2 SVGIG (reference sequence). This CDR3 comprises 14 residues. V lost 1 base to trimming and J lost 1 base, with 8 bases between them. In DNA, the CDR3 is TGTGCCTGGAGTGGACAGCTAAGCAATCAGCCCCAGCATTTT. This sequence encodes CAWSGQLSNQPQHF.

This clone has a handful of counts. For the CDR3, the DNA is TGTGCCAGCAGTGAATTCTTAGGGTCCGACTATGGCTACACCTTC. The encoded protein is CASSEFLGSDYGYTF. The chain recombines TRBV6-1 with TRBJ1-2, with unresolved D. Germline CDR1 reads MNHNS; CDR2 reads SASEGT. The length of the CDR3 is 15 residues. V lost 2 bases, J lost 3 bases, and 13 bases lay in between.

This chain connects TRBV5-1 to TRBJ2-5; TRBD2 matches at 14 bases. Germline V gives CDR1 SGHRS, CDR2 YFSETQ. V dropped 4 bases and J dropped 5; count of bases not matched to a gene: 10. CDR3 length: 17 residues. The CDR3 bases are TGCGCCAGCAGCCCCCGACGGACTAGCGGGGGGAGCGAGACCCAGTACTTC. Protein sequence: CASSPRRTSGGSETQYF.

The chain employs TRBV6-1 and TRBJ2-1, with TRBD2 matching over 10 bases. Looked up from germline, CDR1 is MNHNS and CDR2 is SASEGT. J lost 4 bases, V lost 6 bases, and 6 bases had no gene match. This CDR3 region has 15 residues. In nucleotides, the CDR3 is TGTGCCAGCAGGGAACTAGCGGGACAATACAATGAGCAGTTCTTC. It translates to CASRELAGQYNEQFF.

The chain has TRBV6-1 and TRBJ2-3; D remains unclear. The germline V gene encodes CDR1 MNHNS and CDR2 SASEGT. V lost 4 bases and J lost 2, with 16 bases in between. The CDR3 runs to 16 residues. CDR3 DNA: TGTGCCAGCAGTGCCCGGTCAGCCGATTACACAGATACGCAGTATTTT. Protein product: CASSARSADYTDTQYF.

The chain recombines TRBV6-5 with TRBJ1-1; perhaps TRBD1 as D (5 bases). V lost 7 bases and J 2 bases, leaving 11 bases between the germline ends. The CDR3 runs to 13 residues. The germline V gene encodes CDR1 MNHEY and CDR2 SVGAGI. CDR3 loop: CASTRTPNTEAFF. The DNA of the CDR3 is TGTGCCAGCACTCGGACACCAAACACTGAAGCTTTCTTT.

The chain has TRBV7-2 and TRBJ2-6; TRBD2 matches 7 bases. The CDR3 extends over 19 amino acids. The J segment lost 0 bases and the V segment lost 1 base, leaving 9 bases of the junction unmatched. The V gene's germline CDR1 is SGHTA and CDR2 FQGNSA. This CDR3 is CASSLGISGPLSGANVLTF. CDR3 nucleotides: TGTGCCAGCAGCTTAGGTATTAGCGGGCCGCTCTCTGGGGCCAACGTCCTGACTTTC.

This clone was counted only a few times. This chain joins TRBV7-9 and TRBJ1-6, with unresolved D. Germline loops: CDR1 SEHNR, CDR2 FQNEAQ (reference sequence). The V gene lost 0 bases and the J gene lost 7 bases, with 4 bases spanning the gap. The CDR3 sequence is 13 residues long. The CDR3 region has the DNA TGTGCCAGCAGCTTAGCGTTGAATTCACCCCTCCACTTT. As protein: CASSLALNSPLHF.

J is TRBJ1-1 and V is TRBV6-5; D unresolved. CDR3 length: 13 amino acids. Germline V CDR1 and CDR2: MNHEY, SVGAGI. V was trimmed by 5 bases and J by 2 bases, leaving 9 bases between them. CDR3 DNA: TGTGCCAGCAGTGCTCTTGTCAACACTGAAGCTTTCTTT. Protein sequence: CASSALVNTEAFF.

The gene calls are TRBV19 and TRBJ1-2; 8 nucleotides align to TRBD1. This CDR3 has 15 residues. The V gene end was trimmed by 5 bases and the J gene end by 4 bases; junction bases not matched to a gene: 9. Germline CDR1 is LNHDA and CDR2 is SQIVND (reference sequence). The CDR3, as DNA: TGTGCCAGTAGTCCCACCCAGGGGGCTTTCTATGGCTACACCTTC. Its protein is CASSPTQGAFYGYTF.

This rearrangement joins TRBV11-1 to TRBJ2-5, with a tentative D call TRBD1 (6 bases). This CDR3 is built from 13 residues. V shed 6 bases and J shed 2 bases, with 10 bases lying between them. Per germline, CDR1 SGHAT and CDR2 FQDESV (reference sequence). The DNA for the CDR3 is TGTGCCAGCAGTCTCGGGACACAAGAGACCCAGTACTTC. Translated, it gives CASSLGTQETQYF.

The gene calls are TRBV5-1 and TRBJ2-3, with 14 bases fitting TRBD2. J gave up 4 bases and V 3 bases, and 7 bases lay outside the gene matches. Germline lookup yields CDR1 SGHRS and CDR2 YFSETQ. The CDR3 runs to 17 residues. CDR3 loop: CASSSKRLAGGPDTQYF. CDR3 nucleotide sequence: TGCGCCAGCAGCTCCAAACGACTAGCGGGGGGGCCAGATACGCAGTATTTT.

The V call is TRBV7-9, the J call TRBJ2-3; D remains ambiguous. Germline assignment: CDR1 SEHNR and CDR2 FQNEAQ (reference sequence). V was shortened by 1 base and J by 3 bases, with 5 bases between the two germline ends. CDR3 length equals 13 residues. CDR3 sequence reads: CASSLVQTDTQYF. The CDR3, as DNA: TGTGCCAGCAGCTTAGTCCAGACAGATACGCAGTATTTT.

The chain employs TRBV4-1 and TRBJ1-6; D possibly corresponds to TRBD1 (6 bases). Germline values: CDR1 MGHRA, CDR2 YSYEKL. V lost 7 bases, J lost 6 bases, and 13 bases lay in between. This CDR3 spans 14 amino acids. The CDR3 DNA reads as TGCGCCAGCACCCCGACAGGCGGTAATTCACCCCTCCACTTT. Translation: CASTPTGGNSPLHF.

The chain uses TRBV7-9 and TRBJ1-4; TRBD1 might be the D (5 bases). Germline V gives CDR1 SEHNR, CDR2 FQNEAQ (reference sequence). CDR3 length: 13 residues. Trimming stripped 2 bases from V and 10 bases from J, with 11 bases between. Here the CDR3 DNA reads TGTGCCAGCAGCTTACGAGGGGCGGGAAAACTGTTTTTT. Residues: CASSLRGAGKLFF.

This chain connects TRBV20-1 to TRBJ2-1; D is unclear. The CDR3 runs to 11 residues. CDR1 is DFQATT, CDR2 SNEGSKA, per germline (reference sequence). Trimming stripped 3 bases from V and 10 bases from J, with 10 bases between. The CDR3 DNA is TGCAGTGCTAGGGCACTGAGAGAGCAGTTCTTC. Translating gives CSARALREQFF.

V is TRBV2 and J is TRBJ1-5; D is perhaps TRBD1 (6 bases). V lost 6 bases and J 1 base, leaving 10 bases between the germline ends. The CDR3 has 14 amino acids. CDR1 is SNHLY, CDR2 FYNNEI, per germline. CDR3 region: CASSHRESNQPQHF. In nucleotides, the CDR3 is TGTGCCAGCAGCCACAGGGAAAGCAATCAGCCCCAGCATTTT.

This chain connects TRBV27 to TRBJ2-1; D may be TRBD2 (5 bases). Germline loops: CDR1 MNHEY, CDR2 SMNVEV (reference sequence). The V gene lost 2 bases and the J gene lost 2 bases, with 10 bases spanning the gap. The CDR3 is 15 residues long. Here the CDR3 reads CASSLRGTTYNEQFF. The CDR3 nucleotides are TGTGCCAGCAGTTTACGGGGTACCACCTACAATGAGCAGTTCTTC.

This clone occurred a few times. The CDR3 sequence: CASRVEGSGANVLTF. In DNA, the CDR3 is TGCGCCAGCCGGGTAGAGGGTTCTGGGGCCAACGTCCTGACTTTC. V usage is TRBV5-1 and J usage is TRBJ2-6, with D possibly matching TRBD2 (5 bases). V was cut by 7 bases and J by 1 base, with 12 bases left in between. The germline gives CDR1 SGHRS, CDR2 YFSETQ. This CDR3 contains 15 residues.

The V gene is TRBV29-1, the J gene TRBJ1-1; the D is unclear. The CDR3 extends over 14 amino acids. V gave up 4 bases and J gave up 6 bases, with 18 bases separating them. Per germline, CDR1 SQVTM and CDR2 ANQGSEA. For the CDR3, the DNA is TGCAGCGTTGTGGACCTCCGGGGAGACGCTGAAGCTTTCTTT. As protein: CSVVDLRGDAEAFF.

This clone occurred a few times. This sequence joins TRBV5-8 and TRBJ1-1; D unclear. The V gene lost 4 bases and the J gene lost 5 bases, with 12 bases spanning the gap. The CDR3 has 13 residues. The germline CDR1 and CDR2 sequences are SGHTS and YDEGEE. This CDR3 is CASSPQSQTEAFF. Written as DNA, the CDR3 is TGTGCCAGCAGCCCCCAGAGTCAGACTGAAGCTTTCTTT.

J is TRBJ2-7 and V is TRBV7-9; no definite D call. The CDR3 is made up of 14 amino acids. Germline CDR1 and CDR2: SEHNR and FQNEAQ (reference sequence). The ends were cut back, 3 bases at V and 0 bases at J, with 9 bases in the middle. CDR3 amino acids: CASSFGRFSYEQYF. The CDR3 region has the DNA TGTGCCAGCAGCTTTGGCAGGTTCTCCTACGAGCAGTACTTC.

This clone turned up a few times. The rearrangement joins TRBV20-1 to TRBJ2-7; D call uncertain. The germline V and J ends were trimmed by 5 bases and 4 bases, with 9 bases remaining between them. The CDR3 is 11 residues long. Germline V lookup: CDR1 DFQATT, CDR2 SNEGSKA (reference sequence). CDR3 sequence (DNA): TGCAGTGCTCTTACAGTTTACGAGCAGTACTTC. Its translation is CSALTVYEQYF.

V and J are TRBV7-2 and TRBJ2-5; the D is unclear. Germline-derived CDR1 and CDR2 are SGHTA and FQGNSA. The CDR3 contains 12 residues. The V gene lost 5 bases and the J gene lost 5 bases, with 9 bases spanning the gap. CDR3 residues: CASSLLSETQYF. DNA for the CDR3: TGTGCCAGCAGCCTCCTGAGCGAGACCCAGTACTTC.

V and J are TRBV30 and TRBJ1-3; 11 bases are a match to TRBD1. With V trimmed by 4 bases and J by 1 base, 6 bases remained unmatched. This CDR3 has 16 residues. Germline V CDR1 and CDR2: GTSNPN, SVGIG (reference sequence). CDR3 sequence (DNA): TGTGCCTGGAAAGGGACAGGGGGTCTATCTGGAAACACCATATATTTT. This codes for CAWKGTGGLSGNTIYF.

This clone appeared a few times. The rearrangement links TRBV7-9 to TRBJ1-2; D possibly corresponds to TRBD1 (5 bases). Germline lookup yields CDR1 SEHNR and CDR2 FQNEAQ (reference sequence). The CDR3 is made up of 15 amino acids. Trimming took off 1 base at V and 4 bases at J, with 13 bases between the two ends. CDR3 DNA sequence: TGTGCCAGCAGCTTAGGCGGGGGTATTAGCTATGGCTACACCTTC. Its translation is CASSLGGGISYGYTF.

V and J are TRBV28 and TRBJ1-2; 7 bases agree with TRBD1. The J segment lost 0 bases and the V segment lost 6 bases, leaving 4 bases of the junction unmatched. The germline V gene has CDR1 MDHEN and CDR2 SYDVKM. CDR3 length: 14 amino acids. CDR3 protein: CASRRQGANYGYTF. CDR3 sequence (DNA): TGTGCCAGCAGGCGACAGGGAGCTAACTATGGCTACACCTTC.

V gene TRBV18 combines with J gene TRBJ2-5; 7 bases are a match to TRBD2. After removal of 2 bases from V and 1 base from J, the junction contained 4 bases not matched to a gene. The CDR3 spans 15 residues. CDR1 is KGHSH and CDR2 is LQKENI in the germline V gene. CDR3 amino acids: CASSPSWGGQETQYF. DNA for the CDR3: TGTGCCAGCTCACCAAGCTGGGGGGGCCAAGAGACCCAGTACTTC.